These 27 T cell receptor beta chains share one sample of origin, sequenced in a study of sequential checkpoint blockade in melanoma. Method: immunoSEQ multiplex PCR; TCRdb's copy keeps in-frame clones and lacks some. The sample shows under 10,000 clones, 25% to 35% of them seen only once. Treatment: randomized to nivolumab then ipilimumab (arm A) or the reverse (arm B). The sample consisted of tumor tissue (inferred from file names), taken from a patient given nivolumab and ipilimumab in sequence. These receptors all come from a human donor with melanoma.

The rearrangement joins TRBV5-1 to TRBJ2-7; no reliable D call. The V gene lost 5 bases and the J gene lost 1 base, with 13 bases spanning the gap. The CDR3 consists of 14 residues. Germline V CDR1 and CDR2: SGHRS, YFSETQ. The DNA of the CDR3 is TGCGCCAGCAGTATCGCAGCAGAATCCTACGAGCAGTACTTC. Amino acids: CASSIAAESYEQYF.

The V and J genes are TRBV7-8 and TRBJ2-2; no definite D call. V lost 0 bases to trimming and J lost 7 bases, with 6 bases between them. The CDR3 is 13 amino acids. Looked up from germline, CDR1 is SGHVS and CDR2 is FQNEAQ. In DNA, the CDR3 is TGTGCCAGCAGCTTAGCCCTTTACGGGGAGCTGTTTTTT. Translated, it gives CASSLALYGELFF. Looking up the rest from reference TRBV7-8 and TRBJ2-2 gives the full variable domain: GAGVSQSPRYKVAKRGQDVALRCDPISGHVSLFWYQQALGQGPEFLTYFQNEAQLDKSGLPSDRFFAERPEGSVSTLKIQRTQQEDSAVYLCASSLALYGELFFGEGSRLTVL.

This clone was counted a single time. This sequence joins TRBV18 and TRBJ1-6; D call uncertain. The germline V and J ends were trimmed by 3 bases and 8 bases, with 8 bases remaining between them. CDR1 and CDR2 (germline): KGHSH, LQKENI. This CDR3 is 13 amino acids long. The CDR3 nucleotides read TGTGCCAGCTCACCCAGTTCGGATTCACCCCTCCACTTT. Amino acid sequence: CASSPSSDSPLHF.

The chain employs TRBV30 and TRBJ1-4, with a possible D match to TRBD1 (6 bases). The CDR3 totals 15 residues. Trimming stripped 1 base from V and 5 bases from J, with 14 bases between. The V gene's germline CDR1 is GTSNPN and CDR2 SVGIG (reference sequence). The CDR3 sequence is CAWSAAGTRNEKLFF. DNA for the CDR3: TGTGCCTGGAGTGCCGCCGGGACACGAAATGAAAAACTGTTTTTT. The entire variable domain, with the rest obtained from reference TRBV30 and TRBJ1-4, is as follows: SQTIHQWPATLVQPVGSPLSLECTVEGTSNPNLYWYRQAAGRGLQLLFYSVGIGQISSEVPQNLSASRPQDRQFILSSKKLLLSDSGFYLCAWSAAGTRNEKLFFGSGTQLSVL.

This clone was observed a few times. CDR3 sequence: CAWTGMGAGGYTF. The CDR3 nucleotides read TGTGCCTGGACTGGGATGGGGGCGGGTGGCTACACCTTC. The genes are TRBV30 and TRBJ1-2; D is possibly TRBD1 (6 bases). The CDR3 is 13 residues long. Germline V gives CDR1 GTSNPN, CDR2 SVGIG (reference sequence). V gave up 4 bases and J gave up 7 bases, with 16 bases separating them.

The chain has TRBV10-3 and TRBJ2-1; D may be TRBD1 (6 bases). Germline V gene sequence: CDR1 ENHRY, CDR2 SYGVKD. There are 12 residues in the CDR3. The germline V and J ends were trimmed by 10 bases and 3 bases, with 10 bases remaining between them. The CDR3 reads CATKQGYNEQFF. The CDR3 DNA sequence: TGTGCCACGAAACAGGGCTACAATGAGCAGTTCTTC.

The V call is TRBV10-3, the J call TRBJ2-2, with 11 bases aligning to TRBD2. J lost 4 bases, V lost 2 bases, and 9 bases had no gene match. CDR1 and CDR2 (germline): ENHRY, SYGVKD. The CDR3 sequence is 18 residues long. CDR3 sequence reads: CAISEGLAGAVGTGELFF. The CDR3 bases are TGTGCCATCAGTGAGGGACTAGCGGGCGCGGTTGGCACCGGGGAGCTGTTTTTT.

The rearrangement joins TRBV29-1 to TRBJ1-1; 9 positions agree with TRBD1. V gave up 7 bases and J gave up 1 base; unmatched junction bases: 4. CDR1 SQVTM and CDR2 ANQGSEA come from the germline V gene. This CDR3 spans 13 amino acids. The CDR3 loop reads CSAGDRANTEAFF. DNA of the CDR3: TGCAGCGCTGGGGACAGGGCGAACACTGAAGCTTTCTTT. Complete variable domain (other parts from reference TRBV29-1 and TRBJ1-1): SAVISQKPSRDICQRGTSLTIQCQVDSQVTMMFWYRQQPGQSLTLIATANQGSEATYESGFVIDKFPISRPNLTFSTLTVSNMSPEDSSIYLCSAGDRANTEAFFGQGTRLTVV.

This clone was counted between two and nine times. The chain couples TRBV9 to TRBJ2-5; possible D gene TRBD1, 6 bases. This CDR3 is built from 15 residues. Germline CDR1 reads SGDLS; CDR2 reads YYNGEE. Trimming stripped 4 bases from V and 7 bases from J, with 20 bases between. CDR3 sequence: CASSRFETGARTQYF. In DNA, the CDR3 is TGTGCCAGCAGCCGCTTTGAGACAGGCGCCAGGACCCAGTACTTC.

This clone was seen a few times. The rearrangement uses TRBV30 and TRBJ2-7; tentatively, D is TRBD1 or TRBD2 (5 bases each). The CDR3 totals 16 residues. Trimming shortened V by 2 bases and J by 0 bases, and 17 bases separated the two germline ends. Looked up from germline, CDR1 is GTSNPN and CDR2 is SVGIG (reference sequence). The CDR3 sequence: CAWSKGDSPTSYEQYF. The DNA of the CDR3 is TGTGCCTGGAGTAAGGGAGACAGCCCGACCTCCTACGAGCAGTACTTC.

This clone was detected only a few times. The genes are TRBV1 and TRBJ2-3; the table assigns TRBD1, which was not confirmed against the DNA. TRBV1 has pseudogene status. The CDR3 is 16 amino acids. The CDR3 region is CTSSCPGTGFTDTQYF. The CDR3 DNA reads as TGCACCAGCAGCTGTCCCGGGACAGGCTTCACAGATACGCAGTATTTT.

This clone appeared a few times. CDR3 nucleotides: TGCGCCAGCAGCCCGGAACTAGCGGGAGCCCCCTACGAGCAGTACTTC. Translated, it gives CASSPELAGAPYEQYF. This sequence joins TRBV5-1 and TRBJ2-7, with TRBD2 matching 11 bases. With V trimmed by 4 bases and J by 2 bases, 8 bases remained unmatched. The CDR3 is made up of 16 amino acids. Looked up from germline, CDR1 is SGHRS and CDR2 is YFSETQ.

This clone was detected only a few times. J is TRBJ2-1 and V is TRBV9, with D uncertain. The V gene's germline CDR1 is SGDLS and CDR2 YYNGEE. V was pared by 0 bases and J by 6 bases, with 16 bases between. This CDR3 is 16 amino acids long. As DNA, the CDR3 is TGTGCCAGCAGCGTAGAGGCCAGGCTCTACGGCAATGAGCAGTTCTTC. This gives the protein CASSVEARLYGNEQFF.

This chain uses TRBV10-2 with TRBJ1-1; no definite D call. In germline, CDR1 is WSHSY, CDR2 SAAADI. V lost 4 bases, J lost 7 bases, and 13 bases lay in between. The CDR3 totals 13 residues. Here the CDR3 reads CASSVGARVEAFF. The CDR3 DNA reads TGCGCCAGCAGTGTTGGCGCCCGGGTTGAAGCTTTCTTT.

The V gene is TRBV18, the J gene TRBJ2-1; D is ambiguous. The CDR3 spans 16 residues. CDR1 and CDR2 from the germline V gene are KGHSH and LQKENI. V lost 3 bases to trimming and J lost 5 bases, with 17 bases between them. The CDR3 sequence: CASSPPLGPPHNEQFF. CDR3 DNA sequence: TGTGCCAGCTCACCCCCGTTAGGACCCCCTCACAATGAGCAGTTCTTC.

This clone has more than one count but fewer than ten. The V call is TRBV6-8, the J call TRBJ1-1; 9 positions agree with TRBD1. The CDR3 is made up of 14 amino acids. Germline V gene lookup returns CDR1 MNHGY and CDR2 SAAAGT. V lost 7 bases to trimming and J lost 3 bases; unmatched junction nucleotides: 6. The CDR3 region has the DNA TGTGCCAGCAAAAAACAGGGGGCTTACACTGAAGCTTTCTTT. Protein: CASKKQGAYTEAFF.

This clone was seen a few times. The rearrangement joins TRBV12-5 to TRBJ2-3; a possible D gene is TRBD2 (5 bases). The CDR3 sequence is 16 residues long. Per germline, CDR1 LGHNT and CDR2 FRNRAP. CDR3 nucleotides: TGTGCCAGCCTTCCCGCGGGCTTTATTAGCACAGATACGCAGTATTTT. Its protein product is CASLPAGFISTDTQYF.

The genes are TRBV19 and TRBJ1-1; D is unresolved. CDR3 length: 14 amino acids. The V and J ends lost 3 bases and 1 base respectively, with 9 bases between them. Germline CDR1 is LNHDA and CDR2 is SQIVND (reference sequence). The CDR3 DNA is TGTGCCAGTAGTATGCGGGGAACGAACACTGAAGCTTTCTTT. Residues: CASSMRGTNTEAFF. The complete variable domain, with remaining parts taken from reference TRBV19 and TRBJ1-1, reads DGGITQSPKYLFRKEGQNVTLSCEQNLNHDAMYWYRQDPGQGLRLIYYSQIVNDFQKGDIAEGYSVSREKKESFPLTVTSAQKNPTAFYLCASSMRGTNTEAFFGQGTRLTVV.

There are a few counts of this clone. The V and J genes are TRBV4-1 and TRBJ1-4, with D perhaps matching TRBD1 (5 bases). Trimming shortened V by 1 base and J by 7 bases, and 22 bases separated the two germline ends. Germline V gene sequence: CDR1 MGHRA, CDR2 YSYEKL. CDR3 length: 18 amino acids. This chain's CDR3 is CASSQAEPGSGGGEKLFF. CDR3 in DNA: TGCGCCAGCAGCCAAGCGGAGCCGGGATCCGGGGGTGGTGAAAAACTGTTTTTT.

The V call is TRBV10-2, the J call TRBJ1-3; D not resolved. The CDR3 is 14 amino acids. The germline V and J ends were trimmed by 5 bases and 4 bases, with 12 bases remaining between them. The V gene's germline CDR1 is WSHSY and CDR2 SAAADI. This chain's CDR3 is CASSWRDVGNTIYF. The CDR3 nucleotides are TGCGCCAGCAGTTGGCGAGACGTCGGAAACACCATATATTTT.

This clone was picked up many times. The V gene is TRBV11-3, the J gene TRBJ2-2; TRBD1 is a possible D gene (5 bases). The CDR3 covers 15 residues. Trimming shortened V by 3 bases and J by 4 bases, and 12 bases separated the two germline ends. Germline V lookup: CDR1 SGHNT, CDR2 YENEEA. This CDR3 reads CASSLGQSPTGELFF. The CDR3 DNA reads TGTGCCAGCAGCTTGGGGCAATCCCCCACCGGGGAGCTGTTTTTT. The whole variable domain, remainder taken from reference TRBV11-3 and TRBJ2-2, is EAGVVQSPRYKIIEKKQPVAFWCNPISGHNTLYWYLQNLGQGPELLIRYENEEAVDDSQLPKDRFSAERLKGVDSTLKIQPAELGDSAVYLCASSLGQSPTGELFFGEGSRLTVL.

The chain combines TRBV11-3 with TRBJ1-1; 7 bases are a match to TRBD1. This CDR3 contains 15 residues. J lost 1 base, V lost 2 bases, and 4 bases had no gene match. The germline gives CDR1 SGHNT, CDR2 YENEEA. CDR3 DNA sequence: TGTGCCAGCAGCTTAATGTGGGACAGGAACACTGAAGCTTTCTTT. It yields the protein CASSLMWDRNTEAFF. Together with reference TRBV11-3 and TRBJ1-1, the CDR3 gives the full variable domain: EAGVVQSPRYKIIEKKQPVAFWCNPISGHNTLYWYLQNLGQGPELLIRYENEEAVDDSQLPKDRFSAERLKGVDSTLKIQPAELGDSAVYLCASSLMWDRNTEAFFGQGTRLTVV.

V usage is TRBV6-8 and J usage is TRBJ2-6; tentative D call: TRBD1 (8 bases). Germline assignment: CDR1 MNHGY and CDR2 SAAAGT. The CDR3 covers 19 residues. Between the trimmed V and J ends, which lost 7 bases and 0 bases, there was a span of 22 bases. The CDR3 sequence is CASNRGGGQANSGANVLTF. The CDR3 coding sequence is TGTGCCAGCAACCGGGGAGGGGGACAGGCAAACTCTGGGGCCAACGTCCTGACTTTC.

This chain links TRBV11-3 with TRBJ1-2; D is unresolved. The germline V gene has CDR1 SGHNT and CDR2 YENEEA. The CDR3 is made up of 14 amino acids. The V gene lost 5 bases and the J gene lost 7 bases, with 17 bases spanning the gap. The DNA for the CDR3 is TGTGCCAGCAGCGCCCTTACGGGTAATTCTGGCTACACCTTC. It translates to CASSALTGNSGYTF. Based on the CDR3 plus reference TRBV11-3 and TRBJ1-2, the full variable domain is EAGVVQSPRYKIIEKKQPVAFWCNPISGHNTLYWYLQNLGQGPELLIRYENEEAVDDSQLPKDRFSAERLKGVDSTLKIQPAELGDSAVYLCASSALTGNSGYTFGSGTRLTVV.

The chain carries TRBV29-1 and TRBJ1-4; 9 nucleotides match TRBD1. The germline V gene has CDR1 SQVTM and CDR2 ANQGSEA. The CDR3 is made up of 13 amino acids. V gave up 5 bases and J gave up 6 bases; unmatched junction bases: 4. In DNA, the CDR3 is TGCAGCGTTCTGACAGGGGGGTATGAAAAACTGTTTTTT. Amino acid sequence: CSVLTGGYEKLFF.

The chain carries TRBV19 and TRBJ2-7; TRBD1 matches at 9 bases. This CDR3 is 15 amino acids long. The junction had 7 bases not matched to a gene; V was cut back by 5 bases and J by 2 bases. Germline CDR1 reads LNHDA; CDR2 reads SQIVND (reference sequence). This CDR3 is CASSPRQGGTYEQYF. The CDR3, as DNA: TGTGCCAGTAGTCCGCGACAGGGGGGGACCTACGAGCAGTACTTC.

This clone was detected ten times or more. The rearrangement links TRBV11-3 to TRBJ2-5; 9 nucleotides match TRBD1. This CDR3 comprises 15 residues. The V gene's germline CDR1 is SGHNT and CDR2 YENEEA. V was clipped by 4 bases and J by 2 bases; unmatched bases: 5. The CDR3 loop reads CASSWGQGPQETQYF. The CDR3 bases are TGTGCCAGCAGCTGGGGACAGGGACCACAAGAGACCCAGTACTTC.